These 23 T cell receptor beta chains were sequenced from one sample in a study of early T cells in non-severe SARS-CoV-2 infection. TCRdb passed the 5' RACE reads through MiXCR, listing each CDR3 protein once. Here the sample spans more than 65,000 distinct CDR3 sequences, 9.5% to 15% being singletons. The sequencing sample was made of whole blood. These receptors came from an adult who was a healthcare worker with PCR-confirmed SARS-CoV-2 infection or an uninfected control (not recorded which).

In its sample, this clonotype was seen a few times. This chain uses TRBV20-1 with TRBJ1-2; D call uncertain. The CDR3 spans 12 residues. Germline V gene data show CDR1 as DFQATT and CDR2 as SNEGSKA (reference sequence). V was pared by 8 bases and J by 6 bases, with 16 bases between. CDR3 DNA: TGCAGTCCCGGAGTGGGTGGCGATGGCTACACCTTC. As protein: CSPGVGGDGYTF.

This rearrangement joins TRBV7-2 to TRBJ2-5; weak D call: TRBD2 (5 bases). This CDR3 comprises 17 residues. Trimming removed 0 bases at V and 0 bases at J, with 14 bases between. Germline CDR1 SGHTA, CDR2 FQGNSA. CDR3: CASSLAPSSGYQETQYF. CDR3 nucleotides: TGTGCCAGCAGCTTAGCGCCGAGTTCGGGGTACCAAGAGACCCAGTACTTC.

The chain's CDR3 is CASSSLAGPYNEQFF. The CDR3 nucleotides are TGTGCCAGCAGCTCCCTGGCGGGGCCTTACAATGAGCAGTTCTTC. V gene TRBV11-2 combines with J gene TRBJ2-1; D might be TRBD2 (6 bases). Germline V lookup: CDR1 SGHAT, CDR2 FQNNGV. The CDR3 totals 15 residues. V was clipped by 4 bases and J by 4 bases, with 14 bases between them. Based on the CDR3 plus reference TRBV11-2 and TRBJ2-1, the full variable domain is EAGVAQSPRYKIIEKRQSVAFWCNPISGHATLYWYQQILGQGPKLLIQFQNNGVVDDSQLPKDRFSAERLKGVDSTLKIQPAKLEDSAVYLCASSSLAGPYNEQFFGPGTRLTVL.

This clonotype came up many times. The chain combines TRBV6-4 with TRBJ2-1; D not certain. Germline CDR1 MRHNA, CDR2 SNTAGT. The CDR3 has 16 residues. V lost 0 bases to trimming and J lost 4 bases, with 13 bases between them. The CDR3 nucleotides read TGTGCCAGCAGTGACTCTATAACACGGGTGTACAATGAGCAGTTCTTC. This gives the protein CASSDSITRVYNEQFF.

At least ten counts were recorded for this clonotype. The chain couples TRBV21-1 to TRBJ2-1; the table's D gene call, TRBD2, was not cross checked with the DNA. TRBV21-1 is deemed a pseudogene. The CDR3 contains 15 residues. The CDR3 nucleotides read TGTGCCAGCAGCGAGACTAGTACTTCGTACAATGAGCAGTTCTTC. This translates into CASSETSTSYNEQFF.

This chain uses TRBV12-3 or TRBV12-4 with TRBJ2-3; the match to TRBD2 covers 9 bases. The CDR3 is 14 residues long. Trimming cost V 3 bases and J 4 bases; bases outside gene matches: 2. The CDR3 region is CASSFSGSADTQYF. The CDR3 DNA reads as TGTGCCAGCAGTTTTAGCGGGAGCGCAGATACGCAGTATTTT.

Points on this clonotype: A much larger clone sits a single nucleotide away, making a read error possible. The chain joins TRBV24-1 to TRBJ2-1; D gene uncertain. The CDR3 covers 12 residues. CDR1 KGHDR and CDR2 SFDVKD come from the germline V gene. V was trimmed by 2 bases and J by 8 bases, leaving 6 bases between them. The CDR3 reads CATSDYQDEQFF. The DNA for the CDR3 is TGTGCCACCAGTGATTATCAGGATGAGCAGTTCTTC.

This clonotype appeared many times. The rearrangement links TRBV5-1 to TRBJ2-2; D may match TRBD1 or TRBD2 (6 bases each). Germline V gives CDR1 SGHRS, CDR2 YFSETQ. CDR3 length equals 16 residues. V was cut by 1 base and J by 1 base, with 11 bases left in between. Here the CDR3 reads CASSLLGGLNTGELFF. The CDR3, as DNA: TGCGCCAGCAGCTTGTTGGGGGGCCTGAACACCGGGGAGCTGTTTTTT.

This clonotype was seen repeatedly, ten times or more. The chain carries TRBV4-1 and TRBJ2-2, with a weak D call TRBD2 (5 bases). This CDR3 is 17 amino acids long. Germline values: CDR1 MGHRA, CDR2 YSYEKL. The V and J ends lost 0 bases and 2 bases respectively, with 13 bases between them. The CDR3 region is CASSQESRAPNTGELFF. The CDR3 DNA sequence: TGCGCCAGCAGCCAAGAATCGAGGGCACCCAACACCGGGGAGCTGTTTTTT.

The chain carries TRBV6-5 and TRBJ2-7; tentatively, D is TRBD1 (6 bases). Trimming removed 8 bases at V and 3 bases at J, with 14 bases between. Germline V gene data show CDR1 as MNHEY and CDR2 as SVGAGI. The CDR3 runs to 13 residues. CDR3 sequence reads: CASSRDTNYEQYF. CDR3 coding DNA: TGTGCCAGCTCTAGGGACACCAACTACGAGCAGTACTTC.

The sample holds many counts of this clonotype. The V call is TRBV30, the J call TRBJ1-5; D is unclear. V was cut by 1 base and J by 1 base, with 8 bases left in between. In germline, CDR1 is GTSNPN, CDR2 SVGIG (reference sequence). CDR3 length: 14 residues. DNA for the CDR3: TGTGCCTGGAGTGGTGGGCAGAGCAATCAGCCCCAGCATTTT. It codes for CAWSGGQSNQPQHF.

This clonotype appeared many times. This chain connects TRBV5-1 to TRBJ2-1; D is perhaps TRBD1 or TRBD2 (7 bases each). V was clipped by 3 bases and J by 1 base, with 17 bases between them. The CDR3 totals 17 residues. Per the germline V gene, CDR1 is SGHRS and CDR2 is YFSETQ. The CDR3 DNA reads TGCGCCAGCAGCTACTGGGGAGGGGGCCTTTCCTACAATGAGCAGTTCTTC. Its protein product is CASSYWGGGLSYNEQFF.

This clonotype was seen ten or more times. The rearrangement uses TRBV11-2 and TRBJ2-7; weak D call: TRBD2 (5 bases). Trimming cost V 0 bases and J 6 bases, with 12 bases left between them. The CDR3 has 14 residues. From germline, CDR1 is SGHAT and CDR2 FQNNGV. CDR3 residues: CASSLDPDGGEQYF. In nucleotides, the CDR3 is TGTGCCAGCAGCTTAGATCCGGACGGAGGCGAGCAGTACTTC. Based on the CDR3 plus reference TRBV11-2 and TRBJ2-7, the full variable domain is EAGVAQSPRYKIIEKRQSVAFWCNPISGHATLYWYQQILGQGPKLLIQFQNNGVVDDSQLPKDRFSAERLKGVDSTLKIQPAKLEDSAVYLCASSLDPDGGEQYFGPGTRLTVT.

This clonotype was counted many times. The V call is TRBV13, the J call TRBJ2-7; 13 bases are a match to TRBD2. The CDR3 runs to 19 residues. CDR1 PRHDT and CDR2 FYEKMQ come from the germline V gene (reference sequence). J gave up 2 bases and V 2 bases, and 12 bases lay outside the gene matches. CDR3 sequence (DNA): TGTGCCAGCAGCTTAAGCGGTTTGGGGACTAGCGGGGTCGCCTACGAGCAGTACTTC. Amino acid sequence: CASSLSGLGTSGVAYEQYF.

The table lists this clonotype with a few counts. The chain uses TRBV6-2 or TRBV6-3 and TRBJ2-2, with 13 bases fitting TRBD2. Germline loops: CDR1 MNHEY, CDR2 SVGEGT. V gave up 5 bases and J gave up 5 bases; unmatched junction bases: 14. The CDR3 contains 19 residues. This CDR3 is CASSQLAGGPTVRTGELFF. The DNA for the CDR3 is TGTGCCAGCAGTCAACTAGCGGGAGGGCCTACCGTAAGGACCGGGGAGCTGTTTTTT.

CDR3 protein: CASSYVLAGADTQYF. The CDR3 DNA reads TGTGCCAGCAGTTACGTCCTAGCGGGGGCAGATACGCAGTATTTT. The J gene is TRBJ2-3, the V gene TRBV6-2 or TRBV6-3, with TRBD2 matching over 10 bases. The CDR3 length is 15 residues. The germline CDR1 and CDR2 sequences are MNHEY and SVGEGT. V lost 2 bases and J lost 4; bases outside the gene matches: 3.

DNA for the CDR3: TGTGCCAGCAGTCCGACTAGCGGAGAAGAGACCCAGTACTTC. Its translation: CASSPTSGEETQYF. The chain carries TRBV28 and TRBJ2-5; 9 positions agree with TRBD2. Germline values: CDR1 MDHEN, CDR2 SYDVKM. V was pared by 5 bases and J by 3 bases, with 4 bases of the junction left unmatched. This CDR3 has 14 amino acids. Combining the CDR3 with reference TRBV28 and TRBJ2-5 gives the whole variable domain DVKVTQSSRYLVKRTGEKVFLECVQDMDHENMFWYRQDPGLGLRLIYFSYDVKMKEKGDIPEGYSVSREKKERFSLILESASTNQTSMYLCASSPTSGEETQYFGPGTRLLVL.

The chain combines TRBV28 with TRBJ1-6; D is uncertain. The CDR3 contains 16 residues. From germline, CDR1 is MDHEN and CDR2 SYDVKM. Deletions cut 5 bases from V and 7 bases from J, with 18 bases between. CDR3 bases: TGTGCCAGCAGTCTAAAAGGGTTCGGTTGGAATTCACCCCTCCACTTT. Amino acids: CASSLKGFGWNSPLHF.

This clonotype was seen at least ten times. This chain links TRBV6-4 with TRBJ2-3, with 8 bases lining up with TRBD2. From germline, CDR1 is MRHNA and CDR2 SNTAGT. Losses at the gene ends were 0 bases for V and 4 bases for J; bases not matched to a gene: 6. There are 16 residues in the CDR3. In DNA, the CDR3 is TGTGCCAGCAGTGACTCGAGCGGGAGCGGGGCAGATACGCAGTATTTT. It yields the protein CASSDSSGSGADTQYF.

This clonotype was counted a few times. The V gene is TRBV5-1, the J gene TRBJ2-7; no definite D call. V was pared by 4 bases and J by 4 bases, with 12 bases between. The CDR3 covers 13 residues. The V gene's germline CDR1 is SGHRS and CDR2 YFSETQ. The DNA for the CDR3 is TGCGCCAGCAGCCCCGGACGGCTATACGAGCAGTACTTC. It is translated as CASSPGRLYEQYF.

The genes are TRBV10-2 and TRBJ2-1; TRBD2 agrees at 11 bases. Germline V gene data show CDR1 as WSHSY and CDR2 as SAAADI. The J segment lost 8 bases and the V segment lost 2 bases, leaving 2 bases of the junction unmatched. There are 14 residues in the CDR3. The CDR3 nucleotides read TGCGCCAGCAGTGAGCCGGGACTAGCGGATGAGCAGTTCTTC. Its translation is CASSEPGLADEQFF.

In this sample, this clonotype turned up many times. This chain links TRBV4-2 with TRBJ2-3, with no clear D. The V end was cut by 0 bases, the J end by 1 base, with 5 bases between. CDR1 is LGHNA and CDR2 is YNFKEQ in the germline V gene. CDR3 size: 14 residues. The CDR3 region is CASSQDQGTDTQYF. The CDR3 DNA follows: TGTGCCAGCAGCCAAGATCAGGGCACAGATACGCAGTATTTT.

This clonotype came up a few times. This rearrangement joins TRBV11-2 to TRBJ2-3, with D unresolved. The CDR3 consists of 15 residues. V was pared by 5 bases and J by 4 bases, with 16 bases between. The germline V gene encodes CDR1 SGHAT and CDR2 FQNNGV. This CDR3 is CASSPARPAADTQYF. DNA of the CDR3: TGTGCCAGCAGCCCGGCGAGGCCCGCGGCAGATACGCAGTATTTT.